These T cell receptor beta chains were read from a single sample in a study of blood T cell repertoires in COVID-19. Some clones are missing from TCRdb's copy, which holds only in-frame ones; the method was immunoSEQ multiplex PCR. The data contain nearly 200,000 clones, approximately 83% of them singletons. Sequencing was done on a sample of PBMCs or T cells enriched from blood (not recorded which). Source of these receptors: a man aged 35 to 55 who had recovered from COVID-19. Each CDR3 is given with its conserved first and last residue. D genes are given only for firm matches. The listing skips clone size in some rows; elsewhere it reads once, few, many or a size class.

J | size | length | D | V | DNA | CDR3
TRBJ1-5 | . | 16 | . | TRBV5-8 | TGTGCCAGCAGCTTGGCCGAGGCGCCGGGCAATCAGCCCCAGCATTTT | CASSLAEAPGNQPQHF
TRBJ1-1 | . | 15 | . | TRBV5-1 | TGCGCCAGCAGCCGGTCGGGGATGCTGAACACTGAAGCTTTCTTT | CASSRSGMLNTEAFF
TRBJ1-5 | . | 16 | . | TRBV28 | TGTGCCAGCAGTTTTGTGGCTACAACGGAGGGACAGCCCCAGCATTTT | CASSFVATTEGQPQHF
TRBJ1-4 | . | 14 | . | TRBV6-1 | TGTGCCAGCAGTGAAGGCCAGACTAATGAAAAACTGTTTTTT | CASSEGQTNEKLFF
TRBJ1-6 | few | 15 | TRBD1 | TRBV14 | TGTGCCAGCAGCCAAGATCGGACAGGAAATTCACCCCTCCACTTT | CASSQDRTGNSPLHF
TRBJ2-3 | . | 19 | . | TRBV24-1 | TGTGCCACCAGTGATTCTCGGCTAGAGGGGGTTTGGGGCCCAGATACGCAGTATTTT | CATSDSRLEGVWGPDTQYF
TRBJ2-5 | . | 16 | TRBD1 | TRBV28 | TGTGCCAGCAGCTCATCGGCGACAGGGTATGGGGAGACCCAGTACTTC | CASSSSATGYGETQYF
TRBJ1-1 | few | 15 | TRBD1 | TRBV5-1 | TGCGCCTCAGCCCGGGACAGGGGAGGGAACACTGAAGCTTTCTTT | CASARDRGGNTEAFF
TRBJ1-5 | . | 16 | . | TRBV2 | TGTGCCAGCAGTGAAATGGGGGGGACCCCCAATCAGCCCCAGCATTTT | CASSEMGGTPNQPQHF
TRBJ1-1 | . | 16 | . | TRBV28 | TGTGCCAGCAGTTTTGAGCGGGGTCGGCTGAACACTGAAGCTTTCTTT | CASSFERGRLNTEAFF
TRBJ1-4 | . | 15 | . | TRBV18 | TGTGCCAGCTCCCATCCCAGTGCAACTAATGAAAAACTGTTTTTT | CASSHPSATNEKLFF
TRBJ2-1 | few | 18 | TRBD2 | TRBV5-1 | TGCGCCAGCAGCTTTCGGGCTAGCGGGGGGGCCGGGGGCAATGAGCAGTTCTTC | CASSFRASGGAGGNEQFF
TRBJ2-7 | . | 11 | . | TRBV11-2 | TGTGCCAGCGGGGCTTTCTACGAGCAGTACTTC | CASGAFYEQYF
TRBJ2-7 | . | 15 | TRBD1 | TRBV6-5 | TGTGCCAGCAGTTACCCAGGACAGGGGAAGTACGAGCAGTACTTC | CASSYPGQGKYEQYF
TRBJ2-7 | . | 14 | TRBD2 | TRBV27 | TGTGCCAGCAGTTTATCGACTAGCGGGTACGAGCAGTACTTC | CASSLSTSGYEQYF
TRBJ1-5 | few | 16 | . | TRBV11-2 | TGTGCCAGCAGCTTAGATCGGAGCCTTAGCAATCAGCCCCAGCATTTT | CASSLDRSLSNQPQHF
TRBJ1-2 | . | 12 | TRBD1 | TRBV24-1 | TGTGCCACCAGTGTCACAGGGGGAGGCTACACCTTC | CATSVTGGGYTF
TRBJ2-1 | . | 12 | . | TRBV6-4 | TGTGCCAGCAGTGGGGACAAGAATGAGCAGTTCTTC | CASSGDKNEQFF
TRBJ1-6 | . | 14 | . | TRBV5-6 | TGTGCCAGCAGCTTCCCGGACACTAATTCACCCCTCCACTTT | CASSFPDTNSPLHF
TRBJ1-5 | . | 15 | TRBD1 | TRBV19 | TGTGCCAGTACCCTGGACAGGTCTTTCAATCAGCCCCAGCATTTT | CASTLDRSFNQPQHF
TRBJ1-1 | few | 13 | . | TRBV12-5 | TGTGCTAGTGCCAAGGCGAGGGATACTGAAGCTTTCTTT | CASAKARDTEAFF
TRBJ2-1 | . | 16 | TRBD2 | TRBV19 | TGTGCCAGTAGTACCGAAGGGGACTACTTCTACAATGAGCAGTTCTTC | CASSTEGDYFYNEQFF
TRBJ2-7 | once | 13 | TRBD1 | TRBV2 | TGTGCCAGTAACAGGGGGCAATCCTACGAGCAGTACTTC | CASNRGQSYEQYF
TRBJ1-1 | . | 15 | . | TRBV19 | TGTGCCAGTAGTATATCGGGGATTTTGAACACTGAAGCTTTCTTT | CASSISGILNTEAFF
TRBJ1-2 | once | 13 | TRBD1 | TRBV6-5 | TGTGCCAGCAGGGGACAGGGATCAAAGGGCTACACCTTC | CASRGQGSKGYTF
TRBJ1-3 | . | 14 | TRBD1 | TRBV6-5 | TGTGCCAGCAGTCAACTCGGACAGGGGTTCACCATATATTTT | CASSQLGQGFTIYF
TRBJ2-6 | . | 18 | . | TRBV5-1 | TGCGCCAGCAGCCTCGAGGGCAGGGGATCCTCAGGGGCCAACGTCCTGACTTTC | CASSLEGRGSSGANVLTF
TRBJ1-1 | . | 14 | . | TRBV10-3 | TGTGCCATCAACAGGGTTGATGATAGCACTGAAGCTTTCTTT | CAINRVDDSTEAFF
TRBJ1-2 | . | 16 | TRBD1 | TRBV7-8 | TGTGCCAGCAGTCACCGACTGGGACAGGCGCTCTATGGCTACACCTTC | CASSHRLGQALYGYTF
TRBJ1-1 | . | 14 | TRBD1 | TRBV7-2 | TGTGCCAGCAGCACTCAGACAGGGGGCGCGTCGCCTTTCTTT | CASSTQTGGASPFF
TRBJ2-1 | . | 14 | . | TRBV7-2 | TGTGCCAGCAGCTTAGACAGACAGTACAATGAGCAGTTCTTC | CASSLDRQYNEQFF
TRBJ1-2 | . | 16 | . | TRBV2 | TGTGCCAGCAGTTTAAGATTGGACAGTATGGACTATGGCTACACCTTC | CASSLRLDSMDYGYTF
TRBJ2-2 | once | 15 | TRBD1 | TRBV7-8 | TGTGCCAGCAGCCTCGACAGGGGGGGAACCGGGGAGCTGTTTTTT | CASSLDRGGTGELFF
TRBJ2-7 | . | 12 | . | TRBV7-9 | TGTGCCAGCAGCCTAGACAGAGCGGTGCAGTACTTC | CASSLDRAVQYF
TRBJ1-3 | once | 17 | . | TRBV7-9 | TGTGCCAGCAGCTTAAGACAGACAGCGTTCTCTGGAAACACCATATATTTT | CASSLRQTAFSGNTIYF
TRBJ1-2 | few | 13 | . | TRBV7-9 | TGTGCCAGCAGCTTATCACAGCCATATGGCTACACCTTC | CASSLSQPYGYTF
TRBJ2-5 | . | 15 | TRBD2 | TRBV30 | TGTGCCTGGAGGGGTCGGGGGGGGCCGCTAGAGACCCAGTACTTC | CAWRGRGGPLETQYF
TRBJ1-2 | . | 14 | . | TRBV20-1 | TGCAGTGCTAGTTTGAGAAGGGAGAACTATGGCTACACCTTC | CSASLRRENYGYTF
TRBJ2-3 | once | 15 | TRBD1 | TRBV11-2 | TGTGCCAGCAGCTTACGGACAGGGGTGACAGATACGCAGTATTTT | CASSLRTGVTDTQYF
TRBJ1-1 | . | 14 | TRBD1 | TRBV3-1/TRBV3-2 | TGTGCCAGCAGCCTGGGACAGGGTATCACTGAAGCTTTCTTT | CASSLGQGITEAFF